The TCR beta chain described here comes from a study of T cell responses to AZD1222 COVID-19 vaccine. The ends lost 4 bases at V and 3 bases at J; junction bases unmatched: 7. This CDR3 has 15 residues. Germline assignment: CDR1 LGHDT and CDR2 YNNKEL (reference sequence). In its sample, this clone was seen once. Profiled with immunoSEQ multiplex PCR; TCRdb holds only in-frame clones, not every one. The repertoire holds around 120,000 clones, with 92% as singletons. This TCR derives from an adult in good health. Specimen: peripheral blood, collected on day 0 of AZD1222 vaccination. The chain carries TRBV3-1 (or the pseudogene TRBV3-2) and TRBJ2-7, with TRBD1 matching over 9 bases. The CDR3 protein is CASSPGTGLFYEQYF. The CDR3 nucleotides are TGTGCCAGCAGCCCCGGGACAGGGCTCTTCTACGAGCAGTACTTC.